This T cell receptor (beta chain) was identified during a study of somatic mutations in cytotoxic T cells in rheumatoid arthritis. Germline V gene lookup returns CDR1 MNHEY and CDR2 SMNVEV (reference sequence). CDR3 length: 12 residues. This clone was found once. The germline gene is not matched at one end of the junction; a read error may be the cause. Generated by immunoSEQ multiplex PCR, the TCRdb table keeps only in-frame clones and is missing some. The sample carries 14,000 or so clones, around 78% recorded once. This sequence was found in an adult with rheumatoid arthritis. Sequencing was performed on CD8+ T cells sorted from blood. This chain joins TRBV27 and TRBJ2-3; D is undetermined. The CDR3 is CASSVSRDTQYF. For the CDR3, the DNA is TGTGCCAGCAGTGTATCCAGAGATACGCAGTATTTT.